This is a list of T cell receptor beta chains from one sample in a study of blood T cell repertoires in COVID-19. The table came from immunoSEQ multiplex PCR; TCRdb's copy has only in-frame clones and leaves some out. The sample lists about 260,000 clones, 85% to 90% occurring once. The specimen sequenced was peripheral blood. These receptor sequences come from a woman between 40 and 50 years old with acute or convalescent COVID-19. CDR3s include the opening cysteine and the closing phenylalanine or tryptophan. The D gene is left open where the match is weak. Rows give clone size only sometimes, using once, few, many, or a class for an expanded clone.

j_call | clone_size | d_call | v_call | cdr3_nt | cdr3_aa
TRBJ1-6 | - | - | TRBV4-1 | TGCGCCAGCAGCCACCCCCGAGGGGGTGCAGGGACTACCTATAATTCACCCCTCCACTTT | CASSHPRGGAGTTYNSPLHF
TRBJ1-2 | - | - | TRBV7-2 | TGTGCCAGCAGCCTACGAGGGGGTCCAGTTAACTATGGCTACACCTTC | CASSLRGGPVNYGYTF
TRBJ2-5 | - | - | TRBV4-1 | TGCGCCAGCAGCCAAGGTCCTAGCGAGTCCCAGTACTTC | CASSQGPSESQYF
TRBJ1-2 | few | TRBD1 | TRBV29-1 | TGCAGCGTTGAAAGTCAGGGGGTGCATGGCTACACCTTC | CSVESQGVHGYTF
TRBJ2-1 | - | TRBD2 | TRBV18 | TGTGCCAGCTCACCTTCCGGGGGGGGTATTAGCTCCTACAATGAGCAGTTCTTC | CASSPSGGGISSYNEQFF
TRBJ2-1 | - | TRBD2 | TRBV7-9 | TGTGCCAGCAGCTTAGCACTAGCGGCCAAAAAAAGGGGTGAGCAGTTCTTC | CASSLALAAKKRGEQFF
TRBJ1-3 | - | - | TRBV2 | TGTGCCAGCAGCGGGAACTGGAACACCATATATTTT | CASSGNWNTIYF
TRBJ1-1 | once | - | TRBV4-2 | TGTGCCAGCAGCCTTACCGGGGTGGACACTGAAGCTTTCTTT | CASSLTGVDTEAFF
TRBJ2-1 | - | - | TRBV12-3/TRBV12-4 | TGTGCCAGCAGTAAACCACCGGGGGAGCAGTTCTTC | CASSKPPGEQFF
TRBJ1-4 | - | - | TRBV4-1 | TGCGCCAGCAGCCCACATTCGAATGAAAAACTGTTTTTT | CASSPHSNEKLFF
TRBJ2-5 | once | TRBD2 | TRBV5-1 | TGCGCCAGCAGCCCGGGACTAGCGGGCGCCCCTAAAGAGACCCAGTACTTC | CASSPGLAGAPKETQYF
TRBJ1-2 | once | - | TRBV18 | TGTGCCAGCTCACCGACAGGACACGATCGCGGCTATGGCTACACCTTC | CASSPTGHDRGYGYTF
TRBJ1-2 | - | - | TRBV5-1 | TGCGCCAGCAGCTCCCCACCAGGGAGGGTCGGGGGCTACACCTTC | CASSSPPGRVGGYTF
TRBJ2-3 | - | - | TRBV7-3 | TGTGCCAGCAGCTTGGCTTGGACAGATACGCAGTATTTT | CASSLAWTDTQYF
TRBJ1-4 | - | - | TRBV27 | TGTGCCAGCAGCTCCCGTGCTAGCCGGGGTGAAAAACTGTTTTTT | CASSSRASRGEKLFF
TRBJ1-2 | once | TRBD1 | TRBV2 | TGTGCCATCGAGGGACAGGGAGGCTCTAACTATGGCTACACCTTC | CAIEGQGGSNYGYTF